The next 30 T cell receptor beta chains were all read from a single sample in a study of a mutant IDH1 vaccine in newly diagnosed glioma. These receptors have no known antigen. Documented time point: week 11, during vaccination. Each vaccine dose was 300 ug of mutant IDH1 20-mer peptide, with topical imiquimod. This table comes from immunoSEQ multiplex PCR, and its TCRdb copy is limited to in-frame clones, with some not included. The sample shows tens of thousands of clones, 80% of them seen only once. The sample was PBMCs, taken from a glioma patient whose treatment included an IDH1 peptide vaccine. These receptors were taken from a man aged 50-59 years with glioma.

The chain employs TRBV5-1 and TRBJ2-2; TRBD1 agrees at 10 bases. V was pared by 3 bases and J by 9 bases, with 8 bases of the junction left unmatched. The CDR3 has 15 amino acids. CDR1 and CDR2 from the germline V gene are SGHRS and YFSETQ. The CDR3 nucleotides read TGCGCCAGCAGCTCGATGGGACAGGGGACCCGGGAGCTGTTTTTT. It encodes CASSSMGQGTRELFF.

The V call is TRBV6-5, the J call TRBJ1-5; no reliable D call. Germline loops: CDR1 MNHEY, CDR2 SVGAGI. Trimming removed 6 bases at V and 5 bases at J, with 14 bases between. The CDR3 totals 14 residues. CDR3 bases: TGTGCCAGCAGGCCGGGCCAGCCCTATCAGCCCCAGCATTTT. Translation: CASRPGQPYQPQHF.

The genes are TRBV5-6 and TRBJ1-1, with no clear D. Trimming removed 4 bases at V and 3 bases at J, with 16 bases between. Germline CDR1 and CDR2: SGHDT and YYEEEE. The CDR3 loop spans 15 amino acids. CDR3 loop: CASSLLGGIDTEAFF. CDR3 nucleotide sequence: TGTGCCAGCAGCCTACTCGGAGGGATTGACACTGAAGCTTTCTTT.

The gene calls are TRBV27 and TRBJ2-7; D is unclear. This CDR3 is built from 13 residues. The V gene lost 2 bases and the J gene lost 5 bases, with 10 bases spanning the gap. Germline CDR1 is MNHEY and CDR2 is SMNVEV (reference sequence). The CDR3 is CASSLSVLDEQYF. CDR3 DNA sequence: TGTGCCAGCAGTTTAAGCGTACTGGACGAGCAGTACTTC.

V is TRBV4-1 and J is TRBJ2-1, with D uncertain. CDR3 size: 12 residues. V lost 0 bases and J lost 8, with 5 bases in between. Germline CDR1 and CDR2: MGHRA and YSYEKL. The CDR3 DNA reads TGCGCCAGCAGCCAAGAAGCTCATGAGCAGTTCTTC. Its protein product is CASSQEAHEQFF.

The rearrangement links TRBV7-8 to TRBJ2-1; D not resolved. CDR1 SGHVS and CDR2 FQNEAQ come from the germline V gene. Between the trimmed V and J ends, which lost 6 bases and 9 bases, there was a span of 15 bases. The CDR3 sequence is 13 residues long. The CDR3: CASRKTVWGEQFF. The CDR3 nucleotides read TGTGCCAGCAGGAAGACTGTATGGGGTGAGCAGTTCTTC.

The chain employs TRBV2 and TRBJ2-3, with D uncertain. This CDR3 is built from 12 residues. The germline V and J ends were trimmed by 6 bases and 3 bases, with 7 bases remaining between them. Germline values: CDR1 SNHLY, CDR2 FYNNEI. CDR3 nucleotide sequence: TGTGCCAGCAGAACAACGACAGATACGCAGTATTTT. It is translated as CASRTTTDTQYF.

V is TRBV9 and J is TRBJ2-7; the match to TRBD2 covers 10 bases. V trimming: 4 bases; J trimming: 5 bases; junction bases outside the gene matches: 6. The CDR3 spans 14 residues. Germline CDR1 reads SGDLS; CDR2 reads YYNGEE. The CDR3 spells CASSLGLAADEQYF. DNA of the CDR3: TGTGCCAGCAGCCTTGGACTAGCGGCGGACGAGCAGTACTTC.

This rearrangement joins TRBV27 to TRBJ2-7, with D perhaps TRBD1 (5 bases). This CDR3 is 14 amino acids long. V was cut by 11 bases and J by 0 bases, with 17 bases left in between. Looked up from germline, CDR1 is MNHEY and CDR2 is SMNVEV (reference sequence). The CDR3 sequence: CASQRGPASYEQYF. The DNA for the CDR3 is TGTGCCTCCCAAAGGGGCCCCGCCTCCTACGAGCAGTACTTC.

The chain recombines TRBV2 with TRBJ2-7; 8 positions match TRBD2. CDR1 is SNHLY, CDR2 FYNNEI, per germline. With V trimmed by 8 bases and J by 1 base, 10 bases remained unmatched. The CDR3 sequence is 15 residues long. The chain's CDR3 is CASQLFLAGSYEQYF. The CDR3 coding sequence is TGTGCCAGCCAACTCTTCTTAGCGGGATCCTACGAGCAGTACTTC.

This clone was found once. The genes are TRBV4-2 and TRBJ2-2; 7 nucleotides line up with TRBD1. With V trimmed by 2 bases and J by 6 bases, 12 bases remained unmatched. The CDR3 consists of 17 residues. CDR1 and CDR2 from the germline V gene are LGHNA and YNFKEQ. CDR3 DNA: TGTGCCAGCAGCCAACTCACGGGACAGCGGTCCGCCGGGGAGCTGTTTTTT. Encoded protein: CASSQLTGQRSAGELFF.

This rearrangement joins TRBV5-6 to TRBJ1-1, with no clear D. Trimming took 0 bases from V and 0 from J, leaving 3 bases between them. The CDR3 sequence is 13 residues long. The germline V gene has CDR1 SGHDT and CDR2 YYEEEE. CDR3 DNA: TGTGCCAGCAGCTTGGGGGTGAACACTGAAGCTTTCTTT. Translating it yields CASSLGVNTEAFF.

This sequence joins TRBV10-3 and TRBJ2-2; D not certain. The germline V gene encodes CDR1 ENHRY and CDR2 SYGVKD. The CDR3 runs 15 residues. V was clipped by 6 bases and J by 1 base, with 12 bases between them. The CDR3: CAISNPVGNTGELFF. The CDR3 region has the DNA TGTGCCATCAGCAACCCAGTGGGGAACACCGGGGAGCTGTTTTTT.

The rearrangement uses TRBV5-4 and TRBJ2-1; D perhaps matches TRBD1 (5 bases). CDR1 SGHNT and CDR2 YYREEE come from the germline V gene (reference sequence). The CDR3 spans 13 residues. Trimming pared 0 bases from V and 7 bases from J, leaving 8 bases between. This CDR3 reads CASSLDQGNEQFF. CDR3 DNA: TGTGCCAGCAGCTTGGACCAGGGAAATGAGCAGTTCTTC.

The rearrangement links TRBV10-3 to TRBJ2-2; no reliable D call. Germline CDR1 ENHRY, CDR2 SYGVKD. V shed 8 bases and J shed 8 bases, with 12 bases lying between them. The CDR3 extends over 12 amino acids. The CDR3 DNA reads TGTGCCATCCGGGCTTCGGCGGGGGAGCTGTTTTTT. As protein: CAIRASAGELFF.

The rearrangement joins TRBV28 to TRBJ2-7; 9 nucleotides line up with TRBD1. Per the germline V gene, CDR1 is MDHEN and CDR2 is SYDVKM. The length of the CDR3 is 14 residues. Unmatched junction bases numbered 1, after V lost 4 bases and J lost 0 bases. The CDR3 protein is CASSYRGPSYEQYF. CDR3 nucleotide sequence: TGTGCCAGCAGTTACAGGGGGCCCTCCTACGAGCAGTACTTC.

V and J are TRBV29-1 and TRBJ2-7, with 7 bases matching TRBD2. V was pared by 5 bases and J by 4 bases, with 5 bases of the junction left unmatched. This CDR3 is built from 12 residues. Germline-derived CDR1 and CDR2 are SQVTM and ANQGSEA. The CDR3, as DNA: TGCAGCGTTCTAGCGGAGAAATACGAGCAGTACTTC. This translates into CSVLAEKYEQYF.

V is TRBV5-6 and J is TRBJ1-1; 7 bases match TRBD1. The V gene's germline CDR1 is SGHDT and CDR2 YYEEEE. This CDR3 is built from 16 residues. The ends lost 6 bases at V and 5 bases at J; junction bases unmatched: 16. The chain's CDR3 is CASNRWQGVGRTEAFF. CDR3 bases: TGTGCCAGCAATCGGTGGCAGGGGGTAGGAAGGACTGAAGCTTTCTTT.

V gene TRBV28 combines with J gene TRBJ2-1; D is possibly TRBD1 or TRBD2 (5 bases each). The length of the CDR3 is 14 residues. Trimming pared 3 bases from V and 15 bases from J, leaving 21 bases between. CDR1 MDHEN and CDR2 SYDVKM come from the germline V gene. CDR3 in DNA: TGTGCCAGCAGTTTTCGGGGAACGGGTCCAACAGGGTTCTTC. Protein: CASSFRGTGPTGFF.

This chain links TRBV6-5 with TRBJ1-2; TRBD1 agrees at 9 bases. Germline-derived CDR1 and CDR2 are MNHEY and SVGAGI. The junction had 12 bases not matched to a gene; V was cut back by 6 bases and J by 7 bases. The CDR3 runs 15 residues. The DNA of the CDR3 is TGTGCCAGCAGATCAAGCCGGGACAGGGTTGGTGGCTACACCTTC. Translated, it gives CASRSSRDRVGGYTF.

This chain joins TRBV5-4 and TRBJ2-1, with 9 bases aligning to TRBD2. The CDR3 totals 16 residues. Losses at the gene ends were 3 bases for V and 9 bases for J; bases not matched to a gene: 13. CDR1 is SGHNT, CDR2 YYREEE, per germline (reference sequence). The CDR3 sequence is CASSSGGREGQGEQFF. CDR3 nucleotide sequence: TGTGCCAGCAGCTCGGGTGGGCGGGAGGGCCAGGGTGAGCAGTTCTTC.

The chain carries TRBV2 and TRBJ2-7; tentative D call: TRBD1 (6 bases). Germline CDR1 and CDR2: SNHLY and FYNNEI. With 0 bases removed from V and 12 bases from J, the gap between germline ends came to 21 bases. The CDR3 sequence is 15 residues long. The CDR3 region has the DNA TGTGCCAGCAGTGAAGCGGAACTGAACAGGGCCGATCTGTACTTC. This encodes CASSEAELNRADLYF.

The chain couples TRBV2 to TRBJ2-1; 8 nucleotides line up with TRBD1. In germline, CDR1 is SNHLY, CDR2 FYNNEI. Trimming at V came to 4 bases and at J to 3 bases, leaving 5 bases not matched to a gene. The CDR3 totals 15 residues. CDR3 residues: CASSVGTGFYNEQFF. The CDR3 DNA reads TGTGCCAGCAGTGTAGGGACAGGTTTCTACAATGAGCAGTTCTTC.

The chain joins TRBV7-8 to TRBJ2-5, with TRBD2 matching over 9 bases. This CDR3 has 16 residues. Germline trimming cut 5 bases from V and 4 bases from J; bases unmatched to any gene: 11. Looked up from germline, CDR1 is SGHVS and CDR2 is FQNEAQ. CDR3 region: CASSLPAGGDGETQYF. The CDR3 DNA follows: TGTGCCAGCAGCCTCCCGGCGGGGGGGGACGGAGAGACCCAGTACTTC.

This chain joins TRBV6-5 and TRBJ1-4; D possibly corresponds to TRBD1 (6 bases). Germline V gene data show CDR1 as MNHEY and CDR2 as SVGAGI. V was shortened by 3 bases and J by 10 bases, with 12 bases between the two germline ends. The CDR3 sequence is 13 residues long. The CDR3 loop is CASSYTQGSKLFF. CDR3 sequence (DNA): TGTGCCAGCAGTTATACACAGGGTTCAAAACTGTTTTTT.

The chain links TRBV9 to TRBJ2-3; 9 bases are shared with TRBD1. CDR1 and CDR2 from the germline V gene are SGDLS and YYNGEE. The length of the CDR3 is 16 residues. After removal of 3 bases from V and 3 bases from J, the junction contained 8 bases not matched to a gene. The CDR3 bases are TGTGCCAGCAGCGCGACGGCCGGGACAGGGACAGATACGCAGTATTTT. It encodes CASSATAGTGTDTQYF.

The rearrangement uses TRBV5-1 and TRBJ1-1, with 8 nucleotides matching TRBD1. This CDR3 contains 15 residues. The germline V gene encodes CDR1 SGHRS and CDR2 YFSETQ. Germline trimming cut 0 bases from V and 3 bases from J; bases unmatched to any gene: 4. The chain's CDR3 is CASSLAGQGDTEAFF. In nucleotides, the CDR3 is TGCGCCAGCAGCTTGGCCGGACAGGGAGACACTGAAGCTTTCTTT.

The chain joins TRBV29-1 to TRBJ1-1; 11 bases are shared with TRBD1. J was trimmed by 7 bases and V by 7 bases; bases with no gene match: 8. Per germline, CDR1 SQVTM and CDR2 ANQGSEA. The CDR3 runs to 13 residues. The CDR3 spells CSAGGQGAVEAFF. CDR3 nucleotides: TGCAGCGCCGGAGGACAGGGGGCAGTTGAAGCTTTCTTT.

This clone was counted between two and nine times. V and J are TRBV29-1 and TRBJ1-1; a weak D match, TRBD1 (5 bases). From germline, CDR1 is SQVTM and CDR2 ANQGSEA. The CDR3 totals 11 residues. Trimming stripped 6 bases from V and 10 bases from J, with 15 bases between. The CDR3 loop reads CSVESGTAAFF. The CDR3 DNA is TGCAGCGTCGAATCCGGGACGGCAGCTTTCTTT.

J is TRBJ2-3 and V is TRBV5-4; tentative D call: TRBD1 (5 bases). V lost 0 bases and J lost 6, with 11 bases in between. The CDR3 totals 14 residues. In germline, CDR1 is SGHNT, CDR2 YYREEE (reference sequence). The CDR3 sequence is CASSLGGASDTQYF. In nucleotides, the CDR3 is TGTGCCAGCAGCTTGGGTGGGGCTTCGGATACGCAGTATTTT.